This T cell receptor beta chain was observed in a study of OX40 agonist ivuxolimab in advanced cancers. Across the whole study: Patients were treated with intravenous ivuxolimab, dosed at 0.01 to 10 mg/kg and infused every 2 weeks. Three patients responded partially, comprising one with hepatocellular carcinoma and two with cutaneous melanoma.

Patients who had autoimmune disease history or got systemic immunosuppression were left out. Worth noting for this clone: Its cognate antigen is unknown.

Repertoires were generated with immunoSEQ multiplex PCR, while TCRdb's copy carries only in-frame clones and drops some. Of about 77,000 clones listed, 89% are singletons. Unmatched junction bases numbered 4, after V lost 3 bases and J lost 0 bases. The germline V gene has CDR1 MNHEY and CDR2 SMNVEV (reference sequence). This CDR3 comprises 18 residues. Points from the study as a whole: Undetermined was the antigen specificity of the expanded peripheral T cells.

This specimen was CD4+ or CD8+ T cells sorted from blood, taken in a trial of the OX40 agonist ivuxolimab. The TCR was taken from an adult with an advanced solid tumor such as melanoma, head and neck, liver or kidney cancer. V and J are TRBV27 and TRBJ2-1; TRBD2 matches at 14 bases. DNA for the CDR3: TGTGCCAGCAGTTTTCGACTAGCGGGAGGGCCCTCCTACAATGAGCAGTTCTTC. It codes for CASSFRLAGGPSYNEQFF.